The entry below describes one T cell receptor (beta chain). This specimen comes from a study of blood T cell repertoires in COVID-19. Study background: Acute-phase and convalescent COVID-19 samples originated in the United States, Italy and Spain.

Sequenced by immunoSEQ multiplex PCR; TCRdb stores in-frame clones only, minus some. The table lists about 280,000 clones, approximately 84% of them singletons. Sample: peripheral blood. The clonotype originates from a woman aged 25-40 years who had recovered from COVID-19.

CDR3 protein: CASSVALGAPAQYF. DNA for the CDR3: TGTGCCAGCAGCGTGGCCTTGGGCGCTCCTGCGCAGTATTTT. The chain combines TRBV9 with TRBJ2-3; no definite D call. Trimming stripped 2 bases from V and 10 bases from J, with 17 bases between. CDR3 length equals 14 residues. CDR1 SGDLS and CDR2 YYNGEE come from the germline V gene.